This T cell receptor beta chain comes out of a study of T-cell reconstitution after alpha-beta-depleted transplantation in children. CDR1 is SGHTA, CDR2 FQGTGA, per germline. Trimming left V 5 bases short and J 2 bases short, with 11 bases between. CDR3 length: 14 residues. Construction of the TCRbeta library involved unique molecular identifiers. Each CDR3 protein is one row after TCRdb ran MiXCR on the PCR reads. The data hold under 450,000 distinct CDR3 sequences, with 10% to 15% observed a single time. The sequence was obtained from a human donor who donated a stem cell graft to a child with Fanconi anemia. The V call is TRBV7-3, the J call TRBJ2-3; no clear D. The starting material was PBMCs, obtained from the stem cell graft. CDR3 bases: TGTGCCAGCAGCCCCCAGCCCTACACAGATACGCAGTATTTT. Translation gives CASSPQPYTDTQYF.